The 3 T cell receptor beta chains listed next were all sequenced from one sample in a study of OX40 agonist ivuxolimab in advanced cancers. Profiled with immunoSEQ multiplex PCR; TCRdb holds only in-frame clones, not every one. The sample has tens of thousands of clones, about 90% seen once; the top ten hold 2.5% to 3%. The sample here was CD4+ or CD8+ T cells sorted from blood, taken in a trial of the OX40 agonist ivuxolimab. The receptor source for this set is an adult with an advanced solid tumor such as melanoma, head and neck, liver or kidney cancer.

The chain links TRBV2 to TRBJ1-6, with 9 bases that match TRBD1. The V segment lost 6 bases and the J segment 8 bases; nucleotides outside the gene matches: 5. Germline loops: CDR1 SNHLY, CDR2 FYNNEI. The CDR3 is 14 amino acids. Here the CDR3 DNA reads TGTGCCAGCAGCCTAACAGGGGGCGATTCACCCCTCCACTTT. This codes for CASSLTGGDSPLHF.

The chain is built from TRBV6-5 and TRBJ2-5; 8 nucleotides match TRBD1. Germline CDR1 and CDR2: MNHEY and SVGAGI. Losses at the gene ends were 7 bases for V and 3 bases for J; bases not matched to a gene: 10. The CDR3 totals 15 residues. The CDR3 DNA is TGTGCCAGCACCACCACCCAGGGGGCTAAAGAGACCCAGTACTTC. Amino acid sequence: CASTTTQGAKETQYF.

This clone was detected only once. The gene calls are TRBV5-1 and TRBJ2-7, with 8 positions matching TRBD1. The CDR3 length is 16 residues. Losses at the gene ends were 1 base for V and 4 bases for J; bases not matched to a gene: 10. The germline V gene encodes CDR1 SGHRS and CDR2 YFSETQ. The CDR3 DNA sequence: TGCGCCAGCAGCTTGTTGACAGGGGCAAAGGTGTACGAGCAGTACTTC. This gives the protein CASSLLTGAKVYEQYF.